The 29 T cell receptor beta chains in this list originate from one sample, sequenced in a study of vaccination and CD4 T cells after COVID-19. Indicated treatment: approximately nine-day PBMC culture with coronavirus spike peptide pools or control peptides (ViraFEST assay). Antigens for these TCRs are unknown. Sequencing of DNA taken from cultured CD4+ T cells relied on the Oncomine TCR Beta short-read assay. One entry per CDR3 protein results from TCRdb running MiXCR on the PCR reads. The data show 20,000 or so distinct CDR3 sequences, less than 50% seen once. The sample in question was CD4+ T cells from blood, cultured in vitro, obtained after SARS-CoV-2 vaccination. The receptors derive from a human donor who had recovered from COVID-19.

As for this clonotype: A read error may be the cause here, since a much bigger clone is one base away. This chain links TRBV7-9 with TRBJ1-5; 10 bases agree with TRBD1. The V and J ends lost 5 bases and 9 bases, in that order; junction bases with no gene match: 7. The CDR3 has 14 amino acids. Germline V gene sequence: CDR1 SEHNR, CDR2 FQNEAQ (reference sequence). CDR3 nucleotides: TGTGCCAGCAGCATCGGACAGGGGGGTCGGCCCCAGCATTTT. Its protein product is CASSIGQGGRPQHF. Based on the CDR3 plus reference TRBV7-9 and TRBJ1-5, the full variable domain is DTGVSQNPRHKITKRGQNVTFRCDPISEHNRLYWYRQTLGQGPEFLTYFQNEAQLEKSRLLSDRFSAERPKGSFSTLEIQRTEQGDSAMYLCASSIGQGGRPQHFGDGTRLSIL.

The rearrangement links TRBV7-3 to TRBJ2-2; TRBD2 matches 9 bases. Per germline, CDR1 SGHTA and CDR2 FQGTGA. V was clipped by 5 bases and J by 6 bases; unmatched bases: 10. The CDR3 is 16 amino acids. The CDR3 DNA is TGTGCCAGCAGCCCCACCGGGACTAGCAGGTCCGGGGAGCTGTTTTTT. It yields the protein CASSPTGTSRSGELFF.

This clonotype was seen more than once but under ten times. The chain uses TRBV7-9 and TRBJ2-7; 7 nucleotides align to TRBD1. The CDR3 extends over 15 amino acids. Germline V gene sequence: CDR1 SEHNR, CDR2 FQNEAQ (reference sequence). J was trimmed by 0 bases and V by 5 bases; bases with no gene match: 7. CDR3 in DNA: TGTGCCAGCAGCCTAACAACAGGGGACTCCTACGAGCAGTACTTC. Protein: CASSLTTGDSYEQYF.

This clonotype has only a few counts. This rearrangement joins TRBV27 to TRBJ1-1, with 7 positions matching TRBD1. The CDR3 totals 14 residues. V lost 5 bases and J lost 4; bases outside the gene matches: 7. CDR1 and CDR2 (germline): MNHEY, SMNVEV (reference sequence). The chain's CDR3 is CASSTRQGATEAFF. For the CDR3, the DNA is TGTGCCAGCAGTACCAGACAGGGAGCCACTGAAGCTTTCTTT.

On this clonotype: The junction shows a germline mismatch at one end, possibly a read error. CDR3 sequence (DNA): TGTCCCAGCAGAGTCCGGACAAGTCAATATGGCTACACCTTC. This gives the protein CPSRVRTSQYGYTF. The gene calls are TRBV2 and TRBJ1-2, with D maybe TRBD1 (5 bases). In germline, CDR1 is SNHLY, CDR2 FYNNEI. CDR3 size: 14 residues.

The V gene is TRBV20-1, the J gene TRBJ2-1, with 13 bases lining up with TRBD2. Germline values: CDR1 DFQATT, CDR2 SNEGSKA (reference sequence). The CDR3 consists of 15 residues. V lost 2 bases, J lost 5 bases, and 3 bases stayed unmatched. In nucleotides, the CDR3 is TGCAGTGCTAGACAGGGACTAGCGGGAAACAATGAGCAGTTCTTC. Protein product: CSARQGLAGNNEQFF.

This clonotype was counted between two and nine times. The gene calls are TRBV15 and TRBJ2-7, with 10 positions matching TRBD1. The CDR3 is 13 residues long. Germline V gene lookup returns CDR1 LNHNV and CDR2 YYDKDF (reference sequence). Losses at the gene ends were 4 bases for V and 7 bases for J; bases not matched to a gene: 4. The CDR3: CATSIGDRGEQYF. In nucleotides, the CDR3 is TGTGCCACCAGCATAGGGGACAGGGGTGAGCAGTACTTC.

V usage is TRBV7-8 and J usage is TRBJ2-5, with D unclear. The CDR3 contains 12 residues. The V end lost 0 bases, the J end lost 5 bases, and 4 bases lay between the germline ends. CDR1 and CDR2 from the germline V gene are SGHVS and FQNEAQ. For the CDR3, the DNA is TGTGCCAGCAGCTTAGCGATGGAGACCCAGTACTTC. Translated: CASSLAMETQYF.

The chain has TRBV18 and TRBJ2-7; TRBD1 is a possible D gene (5 bases). The CDR3 spans 14 residues. V gave up 2 bases and J gave up 5 bases, with 13 bases separating them. Germline V CDR1 and CDR2: KGHSH, LQKENI. The CDR3 region has the DNA TGTGCCAGCTCACCAACCCAGGGTTCCCACGAGCAGTACTTC. Translation: CASSPTQGSHEQYF.

This clonotype has a handful of counts. Compared with germline, one end of the junction differs, possibly owing to a read error. The chain employs TRBV28 and TRBJ1-2, with TRBD1 as a possible D gene (5 bases). This CDR3 has 12 amino acids. CDR1 MDHEN and CDR2 SYDVKM come from the germline V gene. For the CDR3, the DNA is TGTGCCAGCAGTTCGCTCCGACGGGGCTCCACCTTC. Translated: CASSSLRRGSTF.

The chain employs TRBV19 and TRBJ1-1, with 9 bases that match TRBD1. Germline loops: CDR1 LNHDA, CDR2 SQIVND (reference sequence). Trimming at V came to 2 bases and at J to 5 bases, leaving 9 bases not matched to a gene. This CDR3 comprises 16 residues. CDR3 in amino acids: CASSIRGTGLRTEAFF. The CDR3 region has the DNA TGTGCCAGTAGTATACGCGGGACAGGGCTACGGACTGAAGCTTTCTTT. Full variable domain (remainder filled in from reference TRBV19 and TRBJ1-1): DGGITQSPKYLFRKEGQNVTLSCEQNLNHDAMYWYRQDPGQGLRLIYYSQIVNDFQKGDIAEGYSVSREKKESFPLTVTSAQKNPTAFYLCASSIRGTGLRTEAFFGQGTRLTVV.

This chain connects TRBV20-1 to TRBJ1-1, with TRBD1 matching 7 bases. Germline loops: CDR1 DFQATT, CDR2 SNEGSKA (reference sequence). The trim removed 5 bases at V and 1 base at J, leaving 1 base unmatched. CDR3 length: 12 amino acids. CDR3 in DNA: TGCAGTGCTCGACAGGGGAACACTGAAGCTTTCTTT. It is translated as CSARQGNTEAFF.

V is TRBV7-2 and J is TRBJ2-7, with 12 bases that match TRBD2. The CDR3 has 16 residues. Trimming cost V 1 base and J 6 bases; bases outside gene matches: 7. CDR1 SGHTA and CDR2 FQGNSA come from the germline V gene. The CDR3 loop is CASSLDLAGGLGEQYF. As DNA, the CDR3 is TGTGCCAGCAGCTTAGACCTAGCGGGAGGGCTTGGCGAGCAGTACTTC.

The rearrangement links TRBV12-3 or TRBV12-4 to TRBJ1-1, with TRBD1 matching over 7 bases. V shed 4 bases and J 1 base; nucleotides not matched to a gene: 3. The CDR3 length is 14 residues. CDR3 amino acids: CASSYRTGNTEAFF. The CDR3 nucleotides read TGTGCCAGCAGTTATCGGACAGGGAACACTGAAGCTTTCTTT.

The J gene is TRBJ1-1, the V gene TRBV12-3 or TRBV12-4; D gene ambiguous. The CDR3 spans 14 residues. Between the trimmed V and J ends, which lost 4 bases and 4 bases, there was a span of 13 bases. CDR3 residues: CASSSRAWATEAFF. For the CDR3, the DNA is TGTGCCAGCAGTTCCCGGGCGTGGGCCACTGAAGCTTTCTTT.

V and J are TRBV6-2 or TRBV6-3 and TRBJ1-5, with TRBD1 as a possible D gene (5 bases). The CDR3 contains 13 residues. Trimming stripped 5 bases from V and 7 bases from J, with 12 bases between. Germline V gene sequence: CDR1 MNHEY, CDR2 SVGEGT. CDR3 in amino acids: CASSKTEKQPQHF. In DNA, the CDR3 is TGTGCCAGCAGTAAGACAGAAAAGCAGCCCCAGCATTTT.

The chain couples TRBV7-8 to TRBJ2-1, with 10 bases lining up with TRBD1. The CDR3 is 15 amino acids. With V trimmed by 6 bases and J by 6 bases, 8 bases remained unmatched. Germline assignment: CDR1 SGHVS and CDR2 FQNEAQ. In nucleotides, the CDR3 is TGTGCCAGCAGGGACCGGGACAGGGGCTCCAATGAGCAGTTCTTC. This gives the protein CASRDRDRGSNEQFF.

The V call is TRBV5-4, the J call TRBJ1-1; 7 bases align to TRBD1. J gave up 0 bases and V 4 bases, and 6 bases lay outside the gene matches. Germline loops: CDR1 SGHNT, CDR2 YYREEE (reference sequence). This CDR3 contains 15 residues. CDR3 residues: CASSKGTELNTEAFF. The CDR3 DNA reads as TGTGCCAGCAGCAAGGGGACAGAACTGAACACTGAAGCTTTCTTT.

This clonotype occurred a few times. The chain has TRBV6-5 and TRBJ1-2; D ambiguous. The CDR3 has 15 residues. V was cut by 0 bases and J by 4 bases, with 12 bases left in between. Germline lookup yields CDR1 MNHEY and CDR2 SVGAGI. The CDR3 sequence is CASSYSNRVGYGYTF. CDR3 nucleotide sequence: TGTGCCAGCAGTTACTCGAATAGGGTGGGCTATGGCTACACCTTC.

A few counts support this clonotype. The chain uses TRBV27 and TRBJ2-5, with D possibly matching TRBD2 (5 bases). Germline V gives CDR1 MNHEY, CDR2 SMNVEV (reference sequence). This CDR3 has 18 amino acids. Trimming removed 6 bases at V and 4 bases at J, with 27 bases between. For the CDR3, the DNA is TGTGCCAGCAGGCAACGCCCTAGACTACCCTCCGAACCAGAGACCCAGTACTTC. Amino acid sequence: CASRQRPRLPSEPETQYF.

The J gene is TRBJ1-1, the V gene TRBV27; D might be TRBD1 (5 bases). This CDR3 has 14 residues. V was trimmed by 6 bases and J by 4 bases, leaving 15 bases between them. The germline V gene encodes CDR1 MNHEY and CDR2 SMNVEV (reference sequence). The CDR3 spells CASRSGPGGTEAFF. DNA of the CDR3: TGTGCCAGCAGATCAGGGCCAGGTGGCACTGAAGCTTTCTTT.

The chain is built from TRBV28 and TRBJ2-2; 7 bases fit TRBD2. The germline V gene has CDR1 MDHEN and CDR2 SYDVKM. The V and J ends lost 2 bases and 1 base, in that order; junction bases with no gene match: 4. The CDR3 totals 16 residues. The CDR3 sequence is CASSLISGMNTGELFF. CDR3 nucleotides: TGTGCCAGCAGTTTAATCAGCGGGATGAACACCGGGGAGCTGTTTTTT. Supplemented by reference TRBV28 and TRBJ2-2, the full variable domain reads DVKVTQSSRYLVKRTGEKVFLECVQDMDHENMFWYRQDPGLGLRLIYFSYDVKMKEKGDIPEGYSVSREKKERFSLILESASTNQTSMYLCASSLISGMNTGELFFGEGSRLTVL.

The chain is built from TRBV20-1 and TRBJ2-7; 7 nucleotides line up with TRBD2. The CDR3 is 14 amino acids. Germline lookup yields CDR1 DFQATT and CDR2 SNEGSKA (reference sequence). With 3 bases clipped from V and 3 bases from J, the junction kept 8 bases outside the gene matches. CDR3 sequence reads: CSASQAGTNYEQYF. The CDR3 bases are TGCAGTGCTAGTCAGGCAGGGACTAACTACGAGCAGTACTTC.

The chain recombines TRBV20-1 with TRBJ2-1; no clear D. The germline gives CDR1 DFQATT, CDR2 SNEGSKA (reference sequence). The CDR3 length is 14 residues. V shed 7 bases and J shed 1 base, with 14 bases lying between them. CDR3 DNA sequence: TGCAGTGGGAGTGGGCACCCTTCCTACAATGAGCAGTTCTTC. This encodes CSGSGHPSYNEQFF.

V gene TRBV10-3 combines with J gene TRBJ1-4; no firm D call. Germline assignment: CDR1 ENHRY and CDR2 SYGVKD. V was shortened by 2 bases and J by 8 bases, with 6 bases between the two germline ends. CDR3 length equals 12 residues. The CDR3 nucleotides are TGTGCCATCAGTGAGACGGGAGAAAAACTGTTTTTT. Amino acids: CAISETGEKLFF.

V gene TRBV29-1 combines with J gene TRBJ1-1; D is unresolved. CDR3 length equals 14 residues. The V gene lost 6 bases and the J gene lost 4 bases, with 18 bases spanning the gap. CDR1 is SQVTM and CDR2 is ANQGSEA in the germline V gene. In DNA, the CDR3 is TGCAGCGTGCGGGAGTCACGGGTTGGCACTGAAGCTTTCTTT. It is translated as CSVRESRVGTEAFF.

This clonotype turned up a few times. The chain carries TRBV19 and TRBJ1-5; a possible D gene is TRBD1 (5 bases). The V gene's germline CDR1 is LNHDA and CDR2 SQIVND (reference sequence). Trimming stripped 3 bases from V and 3 bases from J, with 12 bases between. CDR3 length: 15 amino acids. The CDR3 sequence is CASSISAGLNQPQHF. Written as DNA, the CDR3 is TGTGCCAGTAGTATCTCGGCAGGGCTCAATCAGCCCCAGCATTTT.

V and J are TRBV11-3 and TRBJ1-1; 7 bases map to TRBD1. Trimming took 5 bases from V and 6 from J; bases not matched to a gene: 3. This CDR3 spans 12 amino acids. Germline lookup yields CDR1 SGHNT and CDR2 YENEEA. CDR3 protein: CASSGGTAEAFF. DNA of the CDR3: TGTGCCAGCAGCGGGGGGACAGCTGAAGCTTTCTTT.

This clonotype was picked up a small number of times. The chain recombines TRBV6-2 or TRBV6-3 with TRBJ2-3; 7 bases fit TRBD2. Germline V gives CDR1 MNHEY, CDR2 SVGEGT. The CDR3 runs to 16 residues. J was trimmed by 8 bases and V by 5 bases; bases with no gene match: 16. The CDR3 nucleotides read TGTGCCAGCAGTCCACTAGCGCCAGGCGGCGGAGGTACGCAGTATTTT. This gives the protein CASSPLAPGGGGTQYF.